This entry lists 21 T cell receptor beta chains sequenced from one sample in a study of OX40 agonist ivuxolimab in advanced cancers. Using immunoSEQ multiplex PCR, the repertoire was profiled, and TCRdb retains in-frame clones only, with some absent. The sample has about 47,000 clones; roughly nine tenths are singletons. The sample here was CD4+ or CD8+ T cells sorted from blood, taken in a trial of the OX40 agonist ivuxolimab. Source of these receptors: an adult with an advanced solid tumor such as melanoma, head and neck, liver or kidney cancer.

The chain carries TRBV30 and TRBJ2-1; TRBD2 might be the D (6 bases). The V and J ends lost 1 base and 8 bases respectively, with 9 bases between them. Germline V gives CDR1 GTSNPN, CDR2 SVGIG (reference sequence). The CDR3 covers 12 residues. The chain's CDR3 is CAWSGEVHEQFF. The CDR3 region has the DNA TGTGCCTGGAGTGGGGAGGTACATGAGCAGTTCTTC.

The chain employs TRBV30 and TRBJ2-7; 8 bases are shared with TRBD1. The CDR3 is made up of 14 amino acids. Germline CDR1 is GTSNPN and CDR2 is SVGIG (reference sequence). V lost 0 bases, J lost 5 bases, and 6 bases stayed unmatched. CDR3 DNA sequence: TGTGCCTGGAGTGTAGGCAGGGGGCGAAACGAGCAGTACTTC. Translated, it gives CAWSVGRGRNEQYF.

J is TRBJ2-1 and V is TRBV29-1; TRBD2 agrees at 7 bases. The germline gives CDR1 SQVTM, CDR2 ANQGSEA. After removal of 6 bases from V and 4 bases from J, the junction contained 15 bases not matched to a gene. The CDR3 extends over 16 amino acids. DNA for the CDR3: TGCAGCGTCGGAGGGTTCATGGGACTACAATACAATGAGCAGTTCTTC. Encoded protein: CSVGGFMGLQYNEQFF.

V gene TRBV6-5 combines with J gene TRBJ2-7; 7 nucleotides line up with TRBD1. CDR1 is MNHEY and CDR2 is SVGAGI in the germline V gene. This CDR3 contains 12 residues. Germline trimming cut 6 bases from V and 6 bases from J; bases unmatched to any gene: 5. CDR3 in DNA: TGTGCCAGCAGCGGGGACAGCGGCGAGCAGTACTTC. Residues: CASSGDSGEQYF.

The chain combines TRBV11-2 with TRBJ2-5; the D gene could be TRBD1 or TRBD2 (7 bases each). Between the trimmed V and J ends, which lost 5 bases and 4 bases, there was a span of 17 bases. The CDR3 sequence is 15 residues long. Per germline, CDR1 SGHAT and CDR2 FQNNGV. The CDR3 is CASSVGRGRGETQYF. The CDR3 nucleotides are TGTGCCAGCAGCGTAGGCAGGGGGAGGGGAGAGACCCAGTACTTC.

V is TRBV4-2 and J is TRBJ1-3; 8 bases fit TRBD1. The CDR3 covers 17 residues. Germline lookup yields CDR1 LGHNA and CDR2 YNFKEQ. V lost 2 bases to trimming and J lost 2 bases; unmatched junction nucleotides: 8. The CDR3 DNA reads as TGTGCCAGCAGCCAATCGAGGACAGGGAGCACTGGAAACACCATATATTTT. Protein product: CASSQSRTGSTGNTIYF.

The V and J genes are TRBV7-6 and TRBJ2-1; 9 nucleotides agree with TRBD2. Germline V gene sequence: CDR1 SGHVS, CDR2 FNYEAQ. This CDR3 region has 15 residues. Trimming took 6 bases from V and 3 from J; bases not matched to a gene: 6. Here the CDR3 DNA reads TGTGCCAGCAGTCGACTAGCGGCCAACTACAATGAGCAGTTCTTC. Translation gives CASSRLAANYNEQFF.

The chain has TRBV7-6 and TRBJ2-1; no reliable D call. V shed 0 bases and J shed 5 bases, with 5 bases lying between them. The CDR3 totals 13 residues. CDR1 is SGHVS, CDR2 FNYEAQ, per germline. For the CDR3, the DNA is TGTGCCAGCAGCTTAGCGCTAAACAATGAGCAGTTCTTC. Amino acid sequence: CASSLALNNEQFF. The full variable domain, completed using reference TRBV7-6 and TRBJ2-1, is GAGVSQSPRYKVTKRGQDVALRCDPISGHVSLYWYRQALGQGPEFLTYFNYEAQQDKSGLPNDRFSAERPEGSISTLTIQRTEQRDSAMYRCASSLALNNEQFFGPGTRLTVL.

This rearrangement joins TRBV30 to TRBJ1-3; D gene ambiguous. Trimming left V 4 bases short and J 0 bases short, with 7 bases between. This CDR3 is 13 amino acids long. CDR1 and CDR2 from the germline V gene are GTSNPN and SVGIG (reference sequence). The CDR3 loop reads CAWNVGSGNTIYF. The CDR3 region has the DNA TGTGCCTGGAACGTCGGCTCTGGAAACACCATATATTTT. Combining the CDR3 with reference TRBV30 and TRBJ1-3 gives the whole variable domain SQTIHQWPATLVQPVGSPLSLECTVEGTSNPNLYWYRQAAGRGLQLLFYSVGIGQISSEVPQNLSASRPQDRQFILSSKKLLLSDSGFYLCAWNVGSGNTIYFGEGSWLTVV.

The rearrangement uses TRBV5-1 and TRBJ2-7; 8 bases are a match to TRBD1. CDR1 and CDR2 (germline): SGHRS, YFSETQ. The CDR3 is 15 amino acids. With 0 bases clipped from V and 0 bases from J, the junction kept 2 bases outside the gene matches. As DNA, the CDR3 is TGCGCCAGCAGCTTGGCAGGGGGCATCTCCTACGAGCAGTACTTC. It yields the protein CASSLAGGISYEQYF.

The gene calls are TRBV12-2 and TRBJ2-3; TRBD2, the table's D call, lacks a check against the DNA. TRBV12-2 is reported as a pseudogene. The CDR3 length is 16 residues. CDR3 nucleotide sequence: TGTGCAAGTCGCGCTTGGGATAGCGGAAACACAGATACGCAGTATTTT. Translating it yields CASRAWDSGNTDTQYF.

This rearrangement joins TRBV4-1 to TRBJ1-5; D call uncertain. Trimming took off 0 bases at V and 3 bases at J, with 12 bases between the two ends. The germline CDR1 and CDR2 sequences are MGHRA and YSYEKL. The CDR3 is 16 residues long. This chain's CDR3 is CASSQDIGEINQPQHF. CDR3 in DNA: TGCGCCAGCAGCCAAGATATTGGGGAAATCAATCAGCCCCAGCATTTT.

V is TRBV29-1 and J is TRBJ1-5; 8 positions match TRBD1. V was pared by 5 bases and J by 0 bases, with 3 bases of the junction left unmatched. Germline CDR1 and CDR2: SQVTM and ANQGSEA. CDR3 length: 14 amino acids. In nucleotides, the CDR3 is TGCAGCGTTCCGACAGGGGATAGCAATCAGCCCCAGCATTTT. Protein: CSVPTGDSNQPQHF.

The chain has TRBV7-9 and TRBJ1-1; D call uncertain. Germline V gives CDR1 SEHNR, CDR2 FQNEAQ (reference sequence). CDR3 length: 12 residues. The V end was cut by 2 bases, the J end by 0 bases, with 1 base between. As DNA, the CDR3 is TGTGCCAGCAGCTTAATGAACACTGAAGCTTTCTTT. Translating gives CASSLMNTEAFF. Based on the CDR3 plus reference TRBV7-9 and TRBJ1-1, the full variable domain is DTGVSQNPRHKITKRGQNVTFRCDPISEHNRLYWYRQTLGQGPEFLTYFQNEAQLEKSRLLSDRFSAERPKGSFSTLEIQRTEQGDSAMYLCASSLMNTEAFFGQGTRLTVV.

The chain couples TRBV6-5 to TRBJ2-7; weak D call: TRBD1 (6 bases). From germline, CDR1 is MNHEY and CDR2 SVGAGI. Trimming took off 2 bases at V and 12 bases at J, with 17 bases between the two ends. This CDR3 contains 13 residues. The CDR3 sequence: CASSYGGTTAPYF. As DNA, the CDR3 is TGTGCCAGCAGTTACGGGGGCACTACCGCCCCGTACTTC.

The genes are TRBV12-5 and TRBJ1-2, with D perhaps matching TRBD1 (5 bases). Germline values: CDR1 LGHNT, CDR2 FRNRAP. CDR3 size: 16 residues. V was cut by 5 bases and J by 8 bases, with 24 bases left in between. In DNA, the CDR3 is TGTGCTAGTGGTATCCCCGGACACGGGAGAAGGGAGGGCTACACCTTC. It is translated as CASGIPGHGRREGYTF.

This clone was recorded once. One end of the junction varies from germline; a read error may be responsible. The genes are TRBV29-1 and TRBJ2-1; D is possibly TRBD1 (6 bases). The CDR3 runs 16 residues. Germline CDR1 SQVTM, CDR2 ANQGSEA. The CDR3 loop reads CSGEGPGHDKYNEQFF. In nucleotides, the CDR3 is TGCAGCGGTGAAGGGCCGGGACACGACAAGTACAATGAGCAGTTCTTC.

The CDR3 DNA follows: TGTGCCTGGAGTGCCGCCAGGGAAAAGTCGGACGAGCAGTACTTC. This codes for CAWSAAREKSDEQYF. This chain connects TRBV30 to TRBJ2-7; D is perhaps TRBD1 (5 bases). Per germline, CDR1 GTSNPN and CDR2 SVGIG (reference sequence). This CDR3 spans 15 amino acids. V gave up 1 base and J gave up 5 bases, with 18 bases separating them. The full variable domain, rest sourced from reference TRBV30 and TRBJ2-7, is SQTIHQWPATLVQPVGSPLSLECTVEGTSNPNLYWYRQAAGRGLQLLFYSVGIGQISSEVPQNLSASRPQDRQFILSSKKLLLSDSGFYLCAWSAAREKSDEQYFGPGTRLTVT.

The chain uses TRBV7-9 and TRBJ1-2, with 7 bases matching TRBD1. The CDR3 covers 15 residues. CDR1 is SEHNR and CDR2 is FQNEAQ in the germline V gene (reference sequence). After removal of 5 bases from V and 4 bases from J, the junction contained 10 bases not matched to a gene. The CDR3 region is CASSDRQGYSYGYTF. In DNA, the CDR3 is TGTGCCAGCAGCGATAGACAGGGCTATAGCTATGGCTACACCTTC. The full variable domain, with the rest looked up from reference TRBV7-9 and TRBJ1-2, is DTGVSQNPRHKITKRGQNVTFRCDPISEHNRLYWYRQTLGQGPEFLTYFQNEAQLEKSRLLSDRFSAERPKGSFSTLEIQRTEQGDSAMYLCASSDRQGYSYGYTFGSGTRLTVV.

A single count supports this clone. This chain links TRBV4-2 with TRBJ2-1, with D perhaps TRBD2 (7 bases). Deletions cut 4 bases from V and 4 bases from J, with 20 bases between. CDR3 length: 17 residues. The V gene's germline CDR1 is LGHNA and CDR2 YNFKEQ. The CDR3 DNA reads TGTGCCAGCAGCCCACTGGGGGAGGGGGGGCTTTACAATGAGCAGTTCTTC. This translates into CASSPLGEGGLYNEQFF.

The V and J genes are TRBV5-1 and TRBJ2-1; D is perhaps TRBD1 (5 bases). Deletions cut 2 bases from V and 7 bases from J, with 16 bases between. Per the germline V gene, CDR1 is SGHRS and CDR2 is YFSETQ. This CDR3 contains 15 residues. The CDR3 coding sequence is TGCGCCAGCAGCTTCAGCCAGGGTGTAAGGAATGAGCAGTTCTTC. Its protein product is CASSFSQGVRNEQFF.